A selection of T cell receptor beta chains follows, all from one sample in a study of prognosis after radiotherapy for stage I lung cancer. MiXCR, applied by TCRdb to the multiplex PCR reads, yields one record per CDR3 protein. The sample holds 30,000 to 35,000 distinct CDR3 sequences; around 30% are singletons and the top ten take about 33%. Source: PBMCs, taken before or after stereotactic body radiation therapy (not recorded which). The receptor source for this set is a donor older than 45 with non-small cell lung cancer. CDR3s include the opening cysteine and the closing phenylalanine or tryptophan. A D gene is named only where the DNA matches it firmly. Clone size, where shown, is once, few, many, or a class for clones that have expanded.

j_gene	v_gene	d_gene	abundance	CDR3nt	CDR3aa
TRBJ1-1	TRBV12-3/TRBV12-4	.	many	TGTGCCAGCAGTTTATCCTACCTGAACACTGAAGCTTTCTTT	CASSLSYLNTEAFF
TRBJ2-3	TRBV5-1	TRBD1	.	TGCGCCAGCACGTCCCTGACAGGGCGAGGAACAGATACGCAGTATTTT	CASTSLTGRGTDTQYF
TRBJ2-1	TRBV15	.	many	TGTGCCACCAGCAGAGGGAACAATGAGCAGTTCTTC	CATSRGNNEQFF
TRBJ2-7	TRBV12-3/TRBV12-4	TRBD2	.	TGTGCCAGCAGTCCTCTTTTAGCGGGATGGTACGAGCAGTACTTC	CASSPLLAGWYEQYF
TRBJ1-1	TRBV5-1	.	many	TGCGCCAGCAGCTTGGGGGGAGGGACGAACACTGAAGCTTTCTTT	CASSLGGGTNTEAFF
TRBJ2-1	TRBV6-2/TRBV6-3	TRBD2	many	TGTGCCAGCAGTTCTACTAGCGGGAGCACACATAAGGAGCAGTTCTTC	CASSSTSGSTHKEQFF
TRBJ2-5	TRBV7-2	TRBD2	.	TGTGCCAGCAGCTTAGGGGCTAGCGGAAGTGGGGAGACCCAGTACTTC	CASSLGASGSGETQYF
TRBJ2-6	TRBV9	.	few	TGTGCCAGCAGCGTCGACTCTGGGGCCAACGTCCTGACTTTC	CASSVDSGANVLTF
TRBJ2-7	TRBV6-2/TRBV6-3	.	.	TGTGCCAGTAGCGCCTACGAGCAGTACTTC	CASSAYEQYF
TRBJ2-4	TRBV20-1	TRBD2	few	TGCAGTGCTAGAGTCCTTTGGACTAGGGCAGGAGGGAACATTCAGTACTTC	CSARVLWTRAGGNIQYF
TRBJ2-7	TRBV12-3/TRBV12-4	TRBD1	.	TGTGCCAGCATCGCTAGTTTTCCCGGACAGGCGCGGGACGAGCAGTACTTC	CASIASFPGQARDEQYF
TRBJ2-3	TRBV20-1	TRBD2	many	TGCAGTGCTCTTAGCGGGAGCAAGCCAGATACGCAGTATTTT	CSALSGSKPDTQYF
TRBJ2-4	TRBV3-1	.	few	TGTGCCAGCAGCCAAGTTGGGGAAGCCAAAAACATTCAGTACTTC	CASSQVGEAKNIQYF
TRBJ2-1	TRBV6-5	.	many	TGTGCCAGCAGTTACAGGGGCGGAGGTCGGAATGAGCAGTTCTTC	CASSYRGGGRNEQFF
TRBJ2-7	TRBV27	.	many	TGTGCCAGCAAACCGGGACTTCCAAACTACGAGCAGTACTTC	CASKPGLPNYEQYF
TRBJ2-5	TRBV5-6	.	many	TGTGCCAGCAGCTTGTTCCAGGGGCTCCAAGAGACCCAGTACTTC	CASSLFQGLQETQYF
TRBJ2-7	TRBV6-1	TRBD2	few	TGTGCCAGCAGACCCTGGACTAGCGGTAGTGTTGGCTCCTACGAGCAGTACTTC	CASRPWTSGSVGSYEQYF
TRBJ1-2	TRBV6-4	.	many	TGTGCCAGCAGTCCCGGGACGGATTATGGCTACACCTTC	CASSPGTDYGYTF
TRBJ2-3	TRBV20-1	TRBD1	many	TGCAGTGCAAGACAGGGGGCTGGAGATACGCAGTATTTT	CSARQGAGDTQYF
TRBJ2-3	TRBV27	.	many	TGTGCCAGCAGGCGGTACAGGGAGAGCACAGATACGCAGTATTTT	CASRRYRESTDTQYF
TRBJ2-2	TRBV5-8	TRBD2	many	TGTGCCAGCAGCTTGGGGACTAGCGGGATACGTACCGGGGAGCTGTTTTTT	CASSLGTSGIRTGELFF
TRBJ2-7	TRBV11-2	TRBD2	many	TGTGCCAGCACCCGTAGCGGGAGAAGGGGGGAGCAGTACTTC	CASTRSGRRGEQYF
TRBJ1-1	TRBV19	TRBD1	many	TGTGCCAGCGAGATGAGGGTTGGGACAGGGGGAGTTGCCACTGAAGCTTTCTTT	CASEMRVGTGGVATEAFF
TRBJ1-1	TRBV5-1	.	.	TGCGCCAGCAGTCCCGGAGGACACACTGAAGCTTTCTTT	CASSPGGHTEAFF
TRBJ1-5	TRBV12-3/TRBV12-4	TRBD1	many	TGTGCCAGCAGCTCAGACAGGGAAAGACATCAGCCCCAGCATTTT	CASSSDRERHQPQHF
TRBJ1-2	TRBV7-9	.	many	TGTGCCAGCAGCTTAGATGGGGCGCGAAACTATGGCTACACCTTC	CASSLDGARNYGYTF
TRBJ2-2	TRBV19	TRBD1	.	TGTGCCAGTAGCGGGACAGGGGACATCGGGGAGCTGTTTTTT	CASSGTGDIGELFF
TRBJ2-7	TRBV6-2/TRBV6-3	.	.	TGTGCCAGCTGGACCTTTTTTCGCGAAACCTACCAGCAGTACTTC	CASWTFFRETYQQYF
TRBJ2-7	TRBV5-1	TRBD2	many	TGCGCCAGCAGCGTCAGCGGGAGGGCCTACGAGCAGTACTTC	CASSVSGRAYEQYF
TRBJ1-2	TRBV19	.	many	TGTGCCAGTAGTATACAGGTCTATGGCTACACCTTC	CASSIQVYGYTF
TRBJ2-3	TRBV5-1	.	many	TGCGCCAGCAAACAGGACCTGGCTGGAGATACGCAGTATTTT	CASKQDLAGDTQYF
TRBJ2-2	TRBV12-3/TRBV12-4	.	medium-sized	TGTGCCAGCAGACCGACGGTTACGAACACCGGGGAGCTGTTTTTT	CASRPTVTNTGELFF
TRBJ2-3	TRBV5-1	TRBD1	.	TGCGCCAGCAGCCCGAGACAGGGTTTTGGCACTGATACGCAGTATTTT	CASSPRQGFGTDTQYF
TRBJ2-7	TRBV3-1	TRBD1	.	TGTGCCAGCAGCCACGGGACAGGGGGCGTCTACGAGCAGTACTTC	CASSHGTGGVYEQYF
TRBJ2-3	TRBV27	.	.	TGTGCCAGTGCCGAGAGGTGGGGCACATATACGCAGTATTTT	CASAERWGTYTQYF
TRBJ2-1	TRBV7-9	TRBD2	many	TGTGCCAGCAGCTTGGGACTAGACGAGCAGTTCTTC	CASSLGLDEQFF
TRBJ2-1	TRBV5-1	.	.	TGCGCCAGCAGCTTTAGCGACGCTGAGCAGTTCTTC	CASSFSDAEQFF
TRBJ1-2	TRBV2	.	.	TGTGCCAGCAACCAGGCCTCCGTGTATGGCTACACCTTC	CASNQASVYGYTF
TRBJ1-2	TRBV5-8	TRBD1	.	TGTGCTAGCATCCTCATGACAGGGGACTATGGCTACACCTTC	CASILMTGDYGYTF
TRBJ2-7	TRBV7-9	TRBD1	many	TGTGCCAGCACGGTAGGGGACAGCTACGAGCAGTACTTC	CASTVGDSYEQYF
TRBJ2-2	TRBV5-1	.	many	TGCGCCAGCAGCTTGCTCGAAAGGAACACCGGGGAGCTGTTTTTT	CASSLLERNTGELFF
TRBJ2-7	TRBV6-5	.	.	TGTGCCAGCAGTTACCAGCCCCTAGCCTACGAGCAGTACTTC	CASSYQPLAYEQYF
TRBJ2-2	TRBV28	TRBD1	many	TGTGCCAGCCGACAGGGGGCCTACACCGGGGAGCTGTTTTTT	CASRQGAYTGELFF
TRBJ1-2	TRBV11-2	.	many	TGTGCCAGCAGCTTCCCCTACAGGGACCGCCAAGGCTACACCTTC	CASSFPYRDRQGYTF
TRBJ2-7	TRBV12-3/TRBV12-4	.	many	TGTGCCAGTACGCCCGAGTCCCAGGGCTCCTACGAGCAGTACTTC	CASTPESQGSYEQYF
TRBJ2-3	TRBV5-1	.	.	TGCGCCAGCAGCCCGGGACGGCGACACACAGATACGCAGTATTTT	CASSPGRRHTDTQYF
TRBJ2-7	TRBV6-1	.	.	TGTACCAGCAGTCACTCCGGGACTCTCGGCGAGCAGTACTTC	CTSSHSGTLGEQYF
TRBJ1-1	TRBV7-6	.	.	TGTGCCAGCAGCTCCGCCGGGACACCGAACACTGAAGCTTTCTTT	CASSSAGTPNTEAFF
TRBJ2-7	TRBV7-2	TRBD2	many	TGTGCCAGCAGGGGCGCGGGAGGGCCTTACGAGCAGTACTTC	CASRGAGGPYEQYF